Below, one TCR beta chain is given with its context. The antigen is not known. This entry belongs to a study of T cells expressing NK-cell markers. Overall study: Underlying the TCR beta repertoires were sorted CD3+CD56+NKG2C+, CD3+CD56+NKG2C- and CD3+CD56-NKG2C+ T cells. Overall study findings and caveats: Among four donors, these clonotypes also ranked first in the CD3+CD56-NKG2C+ fraction.

Researchers built TCR beta cDNA using 5'RACE template switching with UMIs. TCRdb derives one entry per CDR3 protein from the 5' RACE reads, leaving out DNA. This table holds roughly 180,000 distinct CDR3 sequences. Looked up from germline, CDR1 is SNHLY and CDR2 is FYNNEI. The CDR3 is made up of 14 amino acids. This TCR derives from a woman aged 18 to 75 in good health. This chain connects TRBV2 to TRBJ2-2; TCRdb gives TRBD1 as the D gene, but with no DNA this cannot be confirmed. Sequencing was performed on blood T cells: a sorted CD56 or NKG2C T cell subset, CD4+ or CD8+ T cells, or bulk PBMC T cells (not recorded which). The CDR3 is CASTPVQGSGELFF.